This T cell receptor beta chain stems from a study of identifying expanded T cells in peripheral blood (dated by TCRdb to about 2019). General notes on the study: Four technical replicates, made by sequencing separate aliquots from the same pool of genomic DNA, were compared pairwise. General study outcomes and caveats: The binomial model flagged around 1.2 differentially abundant clones between technical replicates but 15 to 17 over roughly two weeks and approximately 18 over approximately 4 weeks. The beta-binomial model significantly reduced the number of clones called differentially abundant and the false-positive rate across all healthy-donor time intervals. Variance in clone template counts between approximately two-week samples significantly increased with total template count across all healthy donors. It was expected by the authors that biological variance in healthy repertoires might increase further over much longer intervals, such as months to years.

Comment on this clone: This receptor's antigen is unknown. Nothing much larger sits one base from this clone, and base qualities are not available.

No immune events, such as infections, were documented for the healthy donors during the collection period. Healthy-donor blood repertoires served as a training cohort to calibrate time-dependent variance in a beta-binomial model of T-cell clone differential abundance. There were 10 healthy donors in the training cohort, of whom 3 were female and 7 were male. On average the donors were about 45 years old, and their ages spanned roughly 29 to 64 years. Whole blood from each healthy donor was obtained from a commercial supplier and was collected at three time points approximately 13 days apart. Genomic DNA was extracted from unsorted whole blood for immunosequencing. TCRbeta CDR3 regions were profiled by bias-controlled multiplex PCR amplification of genomic DNA with the immunoSEQ Assay. The paper's processing steps were these. The absolute abundance of each unique TCRbeta CDR3 region was quantified after sequences were collapsed and filtered. Differential abundance was assessed using a binomial (Fisher-equivalent) model and a beta-binomial model in which time-dependent variance fitted from healthy donors was added. Any clone with fewer than 5 combined templates was excluded, and a clone was called differentially abundant if its Benjamini-Hochberg FDR was below 0.01. In the beta-binomial model, variance was expressed as a function of the total template count across the two samples, in the form v = (b*log(k)+a)^2. TCRdb re-hosts the immuneACCESS table, in-frame sequences only. Its copies lack some clones; in the studies checked, an unresolved V gene accounts for under half of them, and the cause for the rest is not known. V and J calls and clone size follow that table, whereas D and trimming were derived from the DNA. The sample includes around 100,000 clones, with over 75% observed a single time. The ten largest clones capture about 5.5% of the sample.

The sample comprised blood. The source of this sequence is a person between 18 and 69 years old in good health.

CDR3 protein: CATTQDRSNEKLFF. The sequenced DNA: TGTGCCACCACCCAGGACAGATCTAATGAAAAACTGTTTTTT. The rearrangement joined TRBV15 to TRBJ1-4; the D segment could be TRBD1, given 6 matching bases. V gives up 7 bases and J gives up 3 bases, and the segment between their germline ends measures 12 bases. The CDR3 has 14 amino acids, counting the end cysteine and phenylalanine. The kept DNA is CDR3 alone, 42 bases in frame from the first base. The germline V gene (reference sequence) sets CDR1 to LNHNV and CDR2 to YYDKDF. The full variable domain, completed from the reference TRBV15 and TRBJ1-4 proteins outside the CDR3, reads DAMVIQNPRYQVTQFGKPVTLSCSQTLNHNVMYWYQQKSSQAPKLLFHYYDKDFNNEADTPDNFQSRRPNTSFCFLDIRSPGLGDTAMYLCATTQDRSNEKLFFGSGTQLSVL.